The 26 T cell receptor beta chains given below trace back to one sample, sequenced in a study of T-cell memory formation after mild COVID-19. From the 5' RACE reads, TCRdb called clonotypes with MiXCR, one entry per CDR3 protein. The sample contains about 82,000 distinct CDR3 sequences, roughly 16% of which appear only once. Sequencing was performed on PBMCs or a T cell subset sorted from them (not recorded which). The origin of the receptors is a man aged 18 to 29 who had mild COVID-19 (a few samples of this study predate the infection). Cell type and time point are not known.

At least ten counts were recorded for this clonotype. The CDR3 DNA sequence: TGTGCCAGCAGTTTAACCAGCGGGGGGGCTAGGGAGACCCAGTACTTC. Its protein is CASSLTSGGARETQYF. The rearrangement links TRBV12-3 or TRBV12-4 to TRBJ2-5; 10 positions agree with TRBD2. This CDR3 is 16 amino acids long. The V and J ends lost 2 bases and 5 bases, in that order; junction bases with no gene match: 8.

This clonotype was detected only a few times. This chain links TRBV2 with TRBJ1-2, with D possibly being TRBD1 (5 bases). Germline-derived CDR1 and CDR2 are SNHLY and FYNNEI. This CDR3 contains 17 residues. Between the trimmed V and J ends, which lost 5 bases and 1 base, there was a span of 20 bases. CDR3 region: CASSSGPPVEINYGYTF. The CDR3 region has the DNA TGTGCCAGCAGTTCAGGGCCACCTGTGGAAATTAACTATGGCTACACCTTC.

At least ten counts were recorded for this clonotype. The chain recombines TRBV7-9 with TRBJ2-7, with 8 bases that match TRBD1. The V gene's germline CDR1 is SEHNR and CDR2 FQNEAQ (reference sequence). Trimming removed 5 bases from V and 4 bases from J; junction bases left unmatched: 7. This CDR3 has 14 residues. CDR3 sequence (DNA): TGTGCCAGCAGCCTGGGGGACAGGCCATACGAGCAGTACTTC. Translating it yields CASSLGDRPYEQYF.

The CDR3 loop reads CASSKTARGETQYF. DNA of the CDR3: TGTGCCAGCAGTAAGACAGCCCGGGGGGAGACCCAGTACTTC. This chain joins TRBV6-5 and TRBJ2-5; a possible D gene is TRBD2 (6 bases). Germline V gene lookup returns CDR1 MNHEY and CDR2 SVGAGI. This CDR3 has 14 amino acids. The V and J ends lost 5 bases and 5 bases respectively, with 15 bases between them.

The V call is TRBV7-2, the J call TRBJ2-2; 8 positions agree with TRBD2. J lost 5 bases, V lost 4 bases, and 6 bases had no gene match. Germline assignment: CDR1 SGHTA and CDR2 FQGNSA. The CDR3 is 15 amino acids. CDR3 sequence reads: CASSSTSEATGELFF. In DNA, the CDR3 is TGTGCCAGCAGCTCGACTAGCGAGGCGACCGGGGAGCTGTTTTTT.

The table lists this clonotype with a few counts. V usage is TRBV11-2 and J usage is TRBJ1-1; D not certain. From germline, CDR1 is SGHAT and CDR2 FQNNGV. V lost 2 bases to trimming and J lost 5 bases, with 6 bases between them. The CDR3 covers 12 residues. The CDR3 loop reads CASSLTQTEAFF. In DNA form, the CDR3 reads TGTGCCAGCAGCTTAACGCAAACTGAAGCTTTCTTT.

This chain uses TRBV7-2 with TRBJ2-3; TRBD1 or TRBD2 may be the D gene (6 bases each). The CDR3 length is 15 residues. Germline lookup yields CDR1 SGHTA and CDR2 FQGNSA. V gave up 1 base and J gave up 7 bases, with 15 bases separating them. The CDR3 is CASSLGGRGRNTQYF. The CDR3 region has the DNA TGTGCCAGCAGCTTAGGGGGACGGGGGCGGAATACGCAGTATTTT.

This clonotype appeared a few times. This chain joins TRBV20-1 and TRBJ1-1; maybe TRBD1 (6 bases). Trimming pared 3 bases from V and 4 bases from J, leaving 15 bases between. This CDR3 is 14 amino acids long. Per the germline V gene, CDR1 is DFQATT and CDR2 is SNEGSKA (reference sequence). The CDR3 DNA reads TGCAGTGCTAGGGGGGCACGCGGGCCCACTGAAGCTTTCTTT. Translating it yields CSARGARGPTEAFF.

In this sample, this clonotype turned up a few times. The rearrangement uses TRBV7-9 and TRBJ2-7; weak D call: TRBD2 (6 bases). The V and J ends lost 4 bases and 5 bases respectively, with 12 bases between them. The V gene's germline CDR1 is SEHNR and CDR2 FQNEAQ (reference sequence). The CDR3 contains 13 residues. The CDR3 region has the DNA TGTGCCAGCAGCTATGCTAGCGATAACGAGCAGTACTTC. Residues: CASSYASDNEQYF.

The chain uses TRBV4-1 and TRBJ2-1; D unresolved. Germline V gene lookup returns CDR1 MGHRA and CDR2 YSYEKL. V shed 0 bases and J shed 6 bases, with 9 bases lying between them. This CDR3 region has 14 residues. The CDR3 here is CASSQDRTTNEQFF. The CDR3, as DNA: TGCGCCAGCAGCCAAGATCGCACAACCAATGAGCAGTTCTTC.

This clonotype appeared a few times. The chain couples TRBV12-3 or TRBV12-4 to TRBJ1-1, with D perhaps TRBD1 (5 bases). V was clipped by 6 bases and J by 5 bases, with 13 bases between them. The CDR3 spans 13 residues. The CDR3 reads CASSDGGGTEAFF. CDR3 nucleotide sequence: TGTGCCAGCAGCGACGGTGGGGGAACTGAAGCTTTCTTT.

This chain links TRBV4-3 with TRBJ2-5; 8 positions match TRBD2. CDR3 length: 17 residues. With V trimmed by 3 bases and J by 5 bases, 14 bases remained unmatched. The germline V gene encodes CDR1 LGHNA and CDR2 YSLEER. CDR3 coding DNA: TGCGCCAGCAGCCAGGCCTCGTCGCGGGGGGCGGGGGAGACCCAGTACTTC. Translation gives CASSQASSRGAGETQYF.

This clonotype was seen more than once but under ten times. The V call is TRBV5-4, the J call TRBJ2-7; D is possibly TRBD1 (6 bases). V lost 1 base and J 2 bases, leaving 16 bases between the germline ends. This CDR3 is built from 16 residues. From germline, CDR1 is SGHNT and CDR2 YYREEE (reference sequence). CDR3 residues: CASSLLNGQTPYEQYV. For the CDR3, the DNA is TGTGCCAGCAGCTTGTTGAATGGACAGACGCCCTACGAGCAGTACGTC.

This clonotype was seen a few times. This chain links TRBV7-3 with TRBJ2-2; a possible D gene is TRBD1 (7 bases). This CDR3 spans 16 amino acids. Germline V gives CDR1 SGHTA, CDR2 FQGTGA. V was cut by 1 base and J by 6 bases, with 15 bases left in between. CDR3 bases: TGTGCCAGCAGCTTAATTCGGAGGGGGCGGCCCGGGGAGCTGTTTTTT. Translation gives CASSLIRRGRPGELFF. Full variable domain (missing parts from reference TRBV7-3 and TRBJ2-2): GAGVSQTPSNKVTEKGKYVELRCDPISGHTALYWYRQSLGQGPEFLIYFQGTGAADDSGLPNDRFFAVRPEGSVSTLKIQRTERGDSAVYLCASSLIRRGRPGELFFGEGSRLTVL.

The chain is built from TRBV12-3 or TRBV12-4 and TRBJ2-1; D possibly uses TRBD1 or TRBD2 (6 bases each). Trimming took off 6 bases at V and 9 bases at J, with 21 bases between the two ends. The CDR3 runs 15 residues. CDR3 residues: CASSMGGHPHGEQFF. The DNA for the CDR3 is TGTGCCAGCAGCATGGGGGGCCATCCCCACGGTGAGCAGTTCTTC.

This clonotype was seen more than once but under ten times. V gene TRBV7-2 combines with J gene TRBJ2-1, with TRBD1 matching over 9 bases. Trimming took 5 bases from V and 2 from J; bases not matched to a gene: 7. CDR3 length: 16 amino acids. Germline CDR1 reads SGHTA; CDR2 reads FQGNSA. CDR3 in DNA: TGTGCCAGCAGCACCCGACAGGGGGGAGCCTACAATGAGCAGTTCTTC. Translating gives CASSTRQGGAYNEQFF.

The chain has TRBV3-1 and TRBJ2-3; D possibly matches TRBD1 or TRBD2 (6 bases each). The length of the CDR3 is 14 residues. Trimming removed 8 bases from V and 6 bases from J, with 18 bases in between. Germline V gene lookup returns CDR1 LGHDT and CDR2 YNNKEL (reference sequence). In nucleotides, the CDR3 is TGTGCCAGCGTGGGGGGCGGTCTTTATGATACGCAGTATTTT. Protein sequence: CASVGGGLYDTQYF.

The V and J genes are TRBV27 and TRBJ1-1; D ambiguous. CDR1 and CDR2 from the germline V gene are MNHEY and SMNVEV (reference sequence). This CDR3 region has 12 residues. V dropped 6 bases and J dropped 4 bases, with 9 bases sitting between them. The CDR3 region has the DNA TGTGCCAGCAGAAAATGGGGCACTGAAGCTTTCTTT. Protein: CASRKWGTEAFF.

The chain carries TRBV6-6 and TRBJ2-2; a possible D gene is TRBD2 (5 bases). Germline loops: CDR1 MNHNY, CDR2 SVGAGI (reference sequence). The CDR3 is made up of 15 amino acids. The V gene lost 3 bases and the J gene lost 6 bases, with 14 bases spanning the gap. CDR3 DNA sequence: TGTGCCAGCAGTTATCGGGAAGGAGTCGCCGGGGAGCTGTTTTTT. This gives the protein CASSYREGVAGELFF.

This clonotype turned up a few times. The chain employs TRBV15 and TRBJ2-7, with D perhaps being TRBD1 or TRBD2 (5 bases each). The CDR3 loop spans 14 amino acids. Trimming left V 1 base short and J 3 bases short, with 10 bases between. Germline V gives CDR1 LNHNV, CDR2 YYDKDF (reference sequence). CDR3 in DNA: TGTGCCACCAGCAGAGGAAGGGACGGCTACGAGCAGTACGTC. The encoded protein is CATSRGRDGYEQYV.

This chain joins TRBV6-2 or TRBV6-3 and TRBJ2-3; 11 positions agree with TRBD2. Per germline, CDR1 MNHEY and CDR2 SVGEGT. The CDR3 contains 18 residues. V lost 7 bases and J lost 6; bases outside the gene matches: 18. CDR3 in amino acids: CASIHRPGLAANLDTQYF. The DNA for the CDR3 is TGTGCCAGCATACACAGGCCGGGACTAGCGGCCAACCTTGATACGCAGTATTTT.

This clonotype has more than one count but fewer than ten. The chain carries TRBV5-6 and TRBJ2-1; weak D call: TRBD2 (7 bases). This CDR3 has 14 amino acids. V lost 4 bases and J lost 5, with 13 bases in between. CDR1 is SGHDT and CDR2 is YYEEEE in the germline V gene. The CDR3 is CASSRTGGHNEQFF. The CDR3 DNA sequence: TGTGCCAGCAGCCGGACCGGGGGGCACAATGAGCAGTTCTTC. Full variable domain (outside the CDR3, taken from reference TRBV5-6 and TRBJ2-1): DAGVTQSPTHLIKTRGQQVTLRCSPKSGHDTVSWYQQALGQGPQFIFQYYEEEERQRGNFPDRFSGHQFPNYSSELNVNALLLGDSALYLCASSRTGGHNEQFFGPGTRLTVL.

The chain couples TRBV12-3 or TRBV12-4 to TRBJ1-1; D unclear. V lost 6 bases and J lost 8, with 22 bases in between. The CDR3 loop spans 15 amino acids. CDR3 residues: CASSPENTAELEAFF. DNA of the CDR3: TGTGCCAGCAGCCCTGAAAACACCGCGGAACTGGAAGCTTTCTTT.

This clonotype was detected a few times. This sequence joins TRBV5-1 and TRBJ2-7; 10 bases line up with TRBD1. This CDR3 has 16 amino acids. Germline CDR1 reads SGHRS; CDR2 reads YFSETQ. The trim removed 1 base at V and 3 bases at J, leaving 7 bases unmatched. CDR3: CASSLNRDRGGYEQYF. CDR3 coding DNA: TGCGCCAGCAGCTTGAACCGGGACAGGGGCGGCTACGAGCAGTACTTC. Full variable domain (rest looked up from reference TRBV5-1 and TRBJ2-7): KAGVTQTPRYLIKTRGQQVTLSCSPISGHRSVSWYQQTPGQGLQFLFEYFSETQRNKGNFPGRFSGRQFSNSRSEMNVSTLELGDSALYLCASSLNRDRGGYEQYFGPGTRLTVT.

This clonotype was found a few times. The chain combines TRBV12-3 or TRBV12-4 with TRBJ1-5; 7 nucleotides align to TRBD1. This CDR3 is built from 14 residues. J lost 2 bases, V lost 9 bases, and 7 bases had no gene match. CDR3 region: CASLGGRGNQPQHF. The CDR3, as DNA: TGTGCCAGTCTAGGGGGCAGGGGCAATCAGCCCCAGCATTTT.

This clonotype was seen more than once but under ten times. The rearrangement joins TRBV4-1 to TRBJ2-7, with D maybe TRBD1 (6 bases). The CDR3 is 14 amino acids. The V and J ends lost 2 bases and 5 bases respectively, with 13 bases between them. In germline, CDR1 is MGHRA, CDR2 YSYEKL. CDR3 nucleotides: TGCGCCAGCAGCCAAACGATACAGGGCCACGAGCAGTACGTC. Translation gives CASSQTIQGHEQYV.